Reported below is one TCR beta chain. The antigen remains undetermined. Its ends do not fully match the called genes, so a read error is possible. The data derive from a study of CD8+CD57+ T cells in acquired aplastic anemia. Study at large: CD4+ and CD8+ cells, once sorted, gave DNA averaging about 3 ug. An average of roughly 10 million reads for CD4+ cells was obtained from healthy donors.

The CDR3 is 17 amino acids. Germline values: CDR1 SNHLY, CDR2 FYNNEI. Points from the study as a whole: CD8+ Simpson's diversity did not differ significantly between patients and controls. Patients and controls turned out to have roughly 31 CD8+ CDR3 sequences in common.

The use of genomic DNA as template underpinned the TCR beta VDJ and CDR3 profiling. TCRdb re-analysed the reads in MiXCR, keeping a single row per CDR3 protein. The sample has approximately 70,000 distinct CDR3 sequences, around 55% seen once; the top ten hold 2.5%. The clonotype comes from a human donor in good health, serving as a control. Sequencing was performed on sorted CD4+, CD8+, or CD8+CD57+ T cells (not recorded which) from PBMCs. The V and J genes are TRBV2 and TRBJ2-1; possibly TRBD2 for D (6 bases). The CDR3 DNA reads as TGTGCCAGCAGTGAAGTCGTCCGGGGGTACTCCTACAATGAGCGGTTCTTC. It encodes CASSEVVRGYSYNERFF.